This TCR beta chain was documented in a study of T-cell memory formation after mild COVID-19. General study points: Balance between CD4 and CD8 was seen in clones contracting day 15 to 85, and a CD4+ lean was seen in later expanders. Contracting CD8+ clones were enriched in EMRA, CD4+ mainly in CM and EM. What remained unconfirmed was the SARS-CoV-2 specificity of second-wave clones peaking on day 37.

Comment on this clonotype: What it recognizes is unknown.

Losses at the gene ends were 2 bases for V and 3 bases for J; bases not matched to a gene: 6. The CDR3 sequence is 15 residues long. In germline, CDR1 is LNHDA, CDR2 SQIVND (reference sequence). Constant-segment primers were used for 5'RACE, and the resulting TCR alpha and TCR beta cDNA libraries carried sample barcodes and UMIs. Using its own MiXCR run on the 5' RACE reads, TCRdb lists one record per CDR3 protein. The sample includes about 150,000 distinct CDR3 sequences, about 14% seen only once; the top ten take roughly 13%. The chain recombines TRBV19 with TRBJ2-7; 8 bases match TRBD1. The material sequenced was PBMCs or a T cell subset sorted from them (not recorded which). The clonotype originates from an adult woman who had mild COVID-19 (a few samples of this study predate the infection). Cell type and time point are not known. CDR3 residues: CASSIRSGGGYEQYF. The CDR3 coding sequence is TGTGCCAGTAGTATAAGGTCAGGGGGCGGCTACGAGCAGTACTTC.